These 15 T cell receptor beta chains were sequenced from one sample in a study of T-cell reconstitution after alpha-beta-depleted transplantation in children. A library of TCRbeta sequences, prepared with unique molecular identifiers, was generated. MiXCR, applied by TCRdb to the PCR reads, yields one record per CDR3 protein. The data show about 580,000 distinct CDR3 sequences, with roughly 23% seen just once and roughly 14% held by the top ten. The specimen comprised PBMCs, mostly from graft donor cells, sampled 360 days after TCRalphabeta/CD19-depleted stem cell transplant. These receptors were taken from a boy in the first two years of life who had a stem cell transplant for acute myeloid leukemia, so the T cells may come from the graft donor.

This chain connects TRBV6-5 to TRBJ2-2; D assignment may be TRBD1 or TRBD2 (6 bases each). The CDR3 consists of 18 residues. The germline V gene encodes CDR1 MNHEY and CDR2 SVGAGI. Between the trimmed V and J ends, which lost 2 bases and 4 bases, there was a span of 20 bases. CDR3 nucleotides: TGTGCCAGCAGTTACGCCCGGGGTGGAGGGGGACCCACCGGGGAGCTGTTTTTT. It yields the protein CASSYARGGGGPTGELFF.

This clonotype was picked up many times. The CDR3 here is CASSRGTGGGYGYTF. The CDR3, as DNA: TGTGCCAGCAGCCGCGGGACAGGGGGAGGGTATGGCTACACCTTC. The V and J genes are TRBV9 and TRBJ1-2; TRBD1 agrees at 11 bases. The CDR3 is made up of 15 amino acids. J lost 5 bases, V lost 4 bases, and 7 bases had no gene match. The V gene's germline CDR1 is SGDLS and CDR2 YYNGEE.

This clonotype has a handful of counts. This chain uses TRBV6-1 with TRBJ2-2; D remains ambiguous. This CDR3 contains 15 residues. The ends were cut back, 6 bases at V and 5 bases at J, with 16 bases in the middle. The germline gives CDR1 MNHNS, CDR2 SASEGT. The CDR3: CASRFSSGGTGELFF. CDR3 nucleotide sequence: TGTGCCAGCAGGTTTAGTTCTGGTGGGACCGGGGAGCTGTTTTTT.

The chain uses TRBV28 and TRBJ2-3, with 13 positions matching TRBD2. The CDR3 contains 16 residues. In germline, CDR1 is MDHEN, CDR2 SYDVKM. With V trimmed by 3 bases and J by 5 bases, 5 bases remained unmatched. The DNA of the CDR3 is TGTGCCAGCAGTTTTGGGACTAGCGGGGATCAAGATACGCAGTATTTT. Translating it yields CASSFGTSGDQDTQYF.

The rearrangement links TRBV5-6 to TRBJ2-7; D may be TRBD1 (6 bases). Per germline, CDR1 SGHDT and CDR2 YYEEEE. This CDR3 has 16 amino acids. Trimming took off 0 bases at V and 1 base at J, with 14 bases between the two ends. Here the CDR3 reads CASSLVGRGISYEQYV. The CDR3 DNA reads as TGTGCCAGCAGCTTGGTAGGCAGGGGCATTTCCTACGAGCAGTACGTC.

This clonotype showed up just once. This chain links TRBV28 with TRBJ1-6; D not certain. The CDR3 runs 15 residues. V was pared by 5 bases and J by 6 bases, with 14 bases between. From germline, CDR1 is MDHEN and CDR2 SYDVKM. The CDR3 DNA follows: TGTGCCAGCAGTAAGCGGGGTTCCGGTAATTCACCCCTCCACTTT. The encoded protein is CASSKRGSGNSPLHF. Full variable domain (missing parts from reference TRBV28 and TRBJ1-6): DVKVTQSSRYLVKRTGEKVFLECVQDMDHENMFWYRQDPGLGLRLIYFSYDVKMKEKGDIPEGYSVSREKKERFSLILESASTNQTSMYLCASSKRGSGNSPLHFGNGTRLTVT.

This clonotype showed up many times. J is TRBJ2-6 and V is TRBV20-1; 7 bases are shared with TRBD1. Germline lookup yields CDR1 DFQATT and CDR2 SNEGSKA (reference sequence). This CDR3 spans 14 amino acids. Trimming cost V 5 bases and J 3 bases; bases outside gene matches: 4. This chain's CDR3 is CSALTGDGANVLTF. CDR3 sequence (DNA): TGCAGTGCTTTAACAGGGGATGGGGCCAACGTCCTGACTTTC.

This clonotype was counted at least ten times. The chain links TRBV20-1 to TRBJ2-3; D gene uncertain. CDR1 is DFQATT, CDR2 SNEGSKA, per germline (reference sequence). V was clipped by 3 bases and J by 4 bases, with 11 bases between them. The CDR3 runs 13 residues. Here the CDR3 reads CSASEDGADTQYF. CDR3 bases: TGCAGTGCTAGTGAGGACGGTGCAGATACGCAGTATTTT.

The CDR3 nucleotides are TGTGCCTGGAGTGTACACGAGTACAATGAGCAGTTCTTC. Its translation: CAWSVHEYNEQFF. The genes are TRBV30 and TRBJ2-1; no clear D gene. The germline gives CDR1 GTSNPN, CDR2 SVGIG (reference sequence). With 0 bases removed from V and 4 bases from J, the gap between germline ends came to 7 bases. The CDR3 covers 13 residues. The full variable domain, in which reference TRBV30 and TRBJ2-1 provide the parts outside the CDR3, is SQTIHQWPATLVQPVGSPLSLECTVEGTSNPNLYWYRQAAGRGLQLLFYSVGIGQISSEVPQNLSASRPQDRQFILSSKKLLLSDSGFYLCAWSVHEYNEQFFGPGTRLTVL.

In this sample, this clonotype turned up many times. The chain joins TRBV6-5 to TRBJ1-1; 7 bases map to TRBD1. This CDR3 has 15 residues. Germline CDR1 reads MNHEY; CDR2 reads SVGAGI. Germline trimming cut 4 bases from V and 3 bases from J; bases unmatched to any gene: 8. The DNA for the CDR3 is TGTGCCAGCAGTTCCAGAGAGGGGGCATACACTGAAGCTTTCTTT. Protein: CASSSREGAYTEAFF.

The genes are TRBV5-5 and TRBJ2-1; 8 bases match TRBD1. J gave up 8 bases and V 0 bases, and 7 bases lay outside the gene matches. Germline assignment: CDR1 SGHKS and CDR2 YYEKEE (reference sequence). The CDR3 is 15 amino acids. The CDR3 DNA follows: TGTGCCAGCAGCTTGGTGGCAGGGGGCGCGGATGAGCAGTTCTTC. Translation: CASSLVAGGADEQFF.

The chain uses TRBV7-2 and TRBJ1-1; 9 nucleotides align to TRBD1. J gave up 3 bases and V 5 bases, and 7 bases lay outside the gene matches. Germline V gene sequence: CDR1 SGHTA, CDR2 FQGNSA. CDR3 length: 15 residues. CDR3 in DNA: TGTGCCAGCAGCGCCTCCGGGACAGGGTACACTGAAGCTTTCTTT. Translated: CASSASGTGYTEAFF.

The gene calls are TRBV20-1 and TRBJ2-7, with 8 nucleotides matching TRBD2. CDR1 DFQATT and CDR2 SNEGSKA come from the germline V gene (reference sequence). This CDR3 has 15 residues. V was pared by 0 bases and J by 3 bases, with 7 bases of the junction left unmatched. Written as DNA, the CDR3 is TGCAGTGCTAGAGATTCGGGGGGGGACCACTACGAGCAGTACTTC. Translated: CSARDSGGDHYEQYF.

This clonotype was seen a few times. V is TRBV7-8 and J is TRBJ2-1, with 7 bases that match TRBD1. J was trimmed by 13 bases and V by 0 bases; bases with no gene match: 12. The CDR3 has 15 amino acids. Germline V lookup: CDR1 SGHVS, CDR2 FQNEAQ. CDR3 residues: CASSLARTGNFSQFF. CDR3 coding DNA: TGTGCCAGCAGCTTAGCCCGGACAGGCAATTTTAGTCAGTTCTTC.

This clonotype turned up a few times. Its ends do not fully match the called genes, so a read error is possible. The chain uses TRBV29-1 and TRBJ1-2; 7 bases map to TRBD1. This CDR3 comprises 12 residues. CDR1 SQVTM and CDR2 ANQGSEA come from the germline V gene. The CDR3 reads CSVKDREEGYTF. The CDR3 coding sequence is TGCAGCGTTAAAGACAGGGAGGAAGGCTACACCTTC.